This T cell receptor beta chain originates from a study of control samples from healthy donors and cancer patients. The repertoire was sequenced with immunoSEQ multiplex PCR; TCRdb's copy has only in-frame clones and lacks some. The table records about 120,000 clones, 88% of them present only once. Regarding this clone: This specimen includes other DNA sequences encoding the same CDR3.

V was trimmed by 4 bases and J by 2 bases, leaving 11 bases between them. This CDR3 is built from 15 residues. The germline V gene has CDR1 SEHNR and CDR2 FQNEAQ (reference sequence). Sequenced: blood. J is TRBJ1-4 and V is TRBV7-9; D is uncertain. The receptor comes from a woman in her seventies in good health. CDR3: CASSSTGGTNEKLFF. The CDR3 DNA sequence: TGTGCCAGCAGCTCAACGGGAGGGACTAATGAAAAACTGTTTTTT. The full variable domain, completed using reference TRBV7-9 and TRBJ1-4, is DTGVSQNPRHKITKRGQNVTFRCDPISEHNRLYWYRQTLGQGPEFLTYFQNEAQLEKSRLLSDRFSAERPKGSFSTLEIQRTEQGDSAMYLCASSSTGGTNEKLFFGSGTQLSVL.